A single sample gave rise to the 21 T cell receptor beta chains below, sequenced in a study of regulatory T cells in long-lasting Graves disease. Building of the TCR beta libraries involved iRepertoire HTBI primers and Arm-PCR of CDR3 regions. In TCRdb, the multiplex PCR reads were re-called with MiXCR into one record per CDR3 protein. The sample has roughly 510,000 distinct CDR3 sequences, about 16% seen once. Described time point: newly diagnosed GD, antithyroid drugs for less than 3 months. Preparation of the TCR library used RNA extracted from PBMCs. These data were likewise used in another study, on T cells in Graves' hyperthyroidism and ophthalmopathy.

This specimen was peripheral blood mononuclear cells (PBMCs), taken at new diagnosis, from a patient treated with antithyroid drugs. These receptors were collected from a man aged 18 to 35 with Graves disease.

In its sample, this clonotype was seen many times. V gene TRBV3-1 combines with J gene TRBJ2-1; 7 bases align to TRBD1. TRBJ2-5 explains the end of the DNA better; the J call may be wrong. From germline, CDR1 is LGHDT and CDR2 YNNKEL (reference sequence). This CDR3 spans 15 amino acids. CDR3 region: CASSQDPGQEETQYF. The CDR3 DNA is TGTGCCAGCAGCCAAGATCCAGGACAGGAGGAGACCCAGTACTTC.

This clonotype was observed at least ten times. V usage is TRBV5-1 and J usage is TRBJ2-3, with unresolved D. Trimming removed 0 bases at V and 0 bases at J, with 8 bases between. Germline V gene lookup returns CDR1 SGHRS and CDR2 YFSETQ. The CDR3 totals 15 residues. CDR3 residues: CASSLGVTSTDTQYF. CDR3 coding DNA: TGCGCCAGCAGCTTGGGGGTGACTAGCACAGATACGCAGTATTTT.

This clonotype was seen a few times. The V and J genes are TRBV5-5 and TRBJ1-1, with D maybe TRBD1 (5 bases). This CDR3 region has 13 residues. Trimming took off 2 bases at V and 11 bases at J, with 16 bases between the two ends. Per the germline V gene, CDR1 is SGHKS and CDR2 is YYEKEE (reference sequence). The DNA of the CDR3 is TGTGCCAGCAGCTTTAAGGGGTCGCGAAGTGCTTTCTTT. Translated: CASSFKGSRSAFF.

This clonotype was recorded a few times. The gene calls are TRBV7-9 and TRBJ2-7; TRBD1 aligns across 10 bases. J was trimmed by 3 bases and V by 5 bases; bases with no gene match: 10. Per germline, CDR1 SEHNR and CDR2 FQNEAQ (reference sequence). This CDR3 has 16 residues. The CDR3 region is CASSPRGGQGYYEQYF. In nucleotides, the CDR3 is TGTGCCAGCAGCCCCCGAGGGGGACAGGGGTACTACGAGCAGTACTTC.

This clonotype has more than one count but fewer than ten. The chain carries TRBV5-1 and TRBJ1-6; the match to TRBD1 covers 7 bases. Germline V gene data show CDR1 as SGHRS and CDR2 as YFSETQ. V shed 7 bases, J shed 12 bases, and the junction held 16 bases outside the gene matches. The CDR3 is 15 residues long. CDR3 in amino acids: CASSQTGAPGGPLHF. As DNA, the CDR3 is TGCGCCAGCTCCCAAACAGGGGCGCCAGGAGGACCCCTCCACTTT.

This clonotype was counted a few times. This chain connects TRBV7-6 to TRBJ2-7; D is uncertain. V lost 3 bases and J 0 bases, leaving 18 bases between the germline ends. From germline, CDR1 is SGHVS and CDR2 FNYEAQ. This CDR3 has 17 residues. This CDR3 reads CASSLGVSNLGSYEQYF. The DNA for the CDR3 is TGTGCCAGCAGCTTGGGTGTCTCAAATCTTGGCTCCTACGAGCAGTACTTC.

This clonotype was seen a few times. The chain employs TRBV9 and TRBJ1-2; TRBD1 agrees at 7 bases. The CDR3 contains 17 residues. With V trimmed by 0 bases and J by 7 bases, 15 bases remained unmatched. In germline, CDR1 is SGDLS, CDR2 YYNGEE. The CDR3 loop reads CASSVEGTASLYGGYTF. The CDR3 DNA follows: TGTGCCAGCAGCGTAGAAGGGACAGCCAGCCTCTATGGTGGCTACACCTTC. The full variable domain, its missing parts supplied by reference TRBV9 and TRBJ1-2, is DSGVTQTPKHLITATGQRVTLRCSPRSGDLSVYWYQQSLDQGLQFLIQYYNGEERAKGNILERFSAQQFPDLHSELNLSSLELGDSALYFCASSVEGTASLYGGYTFGSGTRLTVV.

This clonotype was detected ten times or more. The chain joins TRBV3-1 to TRBJ1-1, with D maybe TRBD1 (5 bases). The germline V gene has CDR1 LGHDT and CDR2 YNNKEL (reference sequence). The CDR3 is made up of 11 amino acids. V lost 4 bases and J 8 bases, leaving 8 bases between the germline ends. CDR3: CASSRRGEAFF. The CDR3 region has the DNA TGTGCCAGCAGCCGGAGGGGCGAAGCTTTCTTT.

The rearrangement uses TRBV27 and TRBJ1-5; 7 bases agree with TRBD1. V gave up 6 bases and J gave up 6 bases; unmatched junction bases: 11. Germline assignment: CDR1 MNHEY and CDR2 SMNVEV (reference sequence). This CDR3 comprises 15 residues. CDR3 sequence: CASRRQGNSFQPQHF. CDR3 sequence (DNA): TGTGCCAGCAGACGACAGGGAAATTCGTTTCAGCCCCAGCATTTT.

This rearrangement joins TRBV19 to TRBJ2-1, with TRBD1 as a possible D gene (6 bases). This CDR3 is built from 14 residues. Looked up from germline, CDR1 is LNHDA and CDR2 is SQIVND (reference sequence). V lost 3 bases to trimming and J lost 4 bases, with 10 bases between them. The CDR3 loop reads CASSMARGYNEQFF. CDR3 nucleotide sequence: TGTGCCAGTAGTATGGCCAGGGGTTACAATGAGCAGTTCTTC. The full variable domain, rest sourced from reference TRBV19 and TRBJ2-1, is DGGITQSPKYLFRKEGQNVTLSCEQNLNHDAMYWYRQDPGQGLRLIYYSQIVNDFQKGDIAEGYSVSREKKESFPLTVTSAQKNPTAFYLCASSMARGYNEQFFGPGTRLTVL.

With regard to this clonotype: A much larger clonotype is one base distant, so this may be a read error. This chain joins TRBV12-3 or TRBV12-4 and TRBJ2-1, with unresolved D. CDR3 length equals 13 residues. The CDR3 DNA follows: TGTGCCTGCAGTTCCATGTTCCACAATGAGCAGTTCTTC. Protein: CACSSMFHNEQFF.

Worth noting for this clonotype: Just one base apart from a much larger clone, this may be a read error. The chain links TRBV13 to TRBJ2-7, with 8 bases aligning to TRBD1. The CDR3 totals 15 residues. Germline V gives CDR1 PRHDT, CDR2 FYEKMQ (reference sequence). This CDR3 is CASNLGRGLSYEQYF. In DNA, the CDR3 is TGTGCCAGCAACTTAGGCAGGGGGCTCTCTTACGAGCAGTACTTC.

This clonotype has only a few counts. The chain recombines TRBV20-1 with TRBJ2-3, with 10 bases matching TRBD1. V dropped 4 bases and J dropped 6; count of bases not matched to a gene: 10. CDR3 length: 15 residues. CDR1 is DFQATT, CDR2 SNEGSKA, per germline (reference sequence). CDR3 in amino acids: CSATRPTGGEDTQYF. Written as DNA, the CDR3 is TGCAGTGCTACAAGACCGACAGGGGGCGAGGATACGCAGTATTTT.

This clonotype was counted ten times or more. Sequence at one end of the junction differs from germline and may be a read error. The chain has TRBV3-1 and TRBJ2-7, with 9 bases that match TRBD2. In germline, CDR1 is LGHDT, CDR2 YNNKEL (reference sequence). CDR3 length: 16 amino acids. The CDR3, as DNA: TGTGCCAGTAGCCCTTGGACTAGCGCGAACTTCCACGAGCAGTACTTC. It specifies CASSPWTSANFHEQYF.

The V call is TRBV30, the J call TRBJ2-1; perhaps TRBD2 as D (6 bases). The CDR3 length is 15 residues. The V gene lost 2 bases and the J gene lost 5 bases, with 16 bases spanning the gap. Germline V gene data show CDR1 as GTSNPN and CDR2 as SVGIG (reference sequence). The CDR3 bases are TGTGCCTGGAGTTCTGGGGCTAGCGACCACAATGAGCAGTTCTTC. It codes for CAWSSGASDHNEQFF.

This clonotype was observed at least ten times. The V and J genes are TRBV27 and TRBJ1-6; D might be TRBD1 (6 bases). The germline gives CDR1 MNHEY, CDR2 SMNVEV (reference sequence). The CDR3 extends over 13 amino acids. V shed 10 bases and J shed 7 bases, with 14 bases lying between them. The CDR3 DNA reads TGTGCCACCCGAGGGGGTAGCAATTCACCCCTCCACTTT. It is translated as CATRGGSNSPLHF.

This clonotype appeared many times. One junction end does not reproduce the germline sequence, and a read error may be involved. The chain combines TRBV7-3 with TRBJ2-3; D may be TRBD1 (5 bases). Germline lookup yields CDR1 SGHTA and CDR2 FQGTGA. The CDR3 runs to 14 residues. The CDR3 loop is CASSPGQASDTQYF. The CDR3 coding sequence is TGCGCCAGCAGTCCCGGACAAGCCTCGGATACGCAGTATTTT.

This clonotype was observed at least ten times. The V and J genes are TRBV11-2 and TRBJ2-3; 8 bases map to TRBD2. The V and J ends lost 1 base and 2 bases, in that order; junction bases with no gene match: 17. This CDR3 contains 20 residues. From germline, CDR1 is SGHAT and CDR2 FQNNGV. CDR3 residues: CASSLVLAGTIPTITDTQYF. Here the CDR3 DNA reads TGTGCCAGCAGCTTAGTATTAGCGGGAACAATCCCGACGATCACAGATACGCAGTATTTT.

This clonotype occurred many times. The chain's CDR3 is CASSPQSGTYEQYF. DNA for the CDR3: TGTGCCAGCAGCCCCCAATCGGGGACCTACGAGCAGTACTTC. This rearrangement joins TRBV6-1 to TRBJ2-7; tentatively, D is TRBD2 (5 bases). V lost 6 bases and J 2 bases, leaving 14 bases between the germline ends. CDR3 length: 14 residues. Germline CDR1 reads MNHNS; CDR2 reads SASEGT.

This clonotype was seen a few times. The chain joins TRBV18 to TRBJ1-2; D gene ambiguous. V was cut by 3 bases and J by 1 base, with 6 bases left in between. Germline V CDR1 and CDR2: KGHSH, LQKENI. The CDR3 loop spans 13 amino acids. CDR3: CASSPPSNYGYTF. The CDR3 nucleotides are TGTGCCAGCTCACCGCCCAGTAACTATGGCTACACCTTC. The full variable domain, in which reference TRBV18 and TRBJ1-2 provide the parts outside the CDR3, is NAGVMQNPRHLVRRRGQEARLRCSPMKGHSHVYWYRQLPEEGLKFMVYLQKENIIDESGMPKERFSAEFPKEGPSILRIQQVVRGDSAAYFCASSPPSNYGYTFGSGTRLTVV.

The table lists this clonotype with a few counts. The chain is built from TRBV7-2 and TRBJ1-5; D unclear. Trimming removed 5 bases at V and 1 base at J, with 12 bases between. The CDR3 spans 15 residues. CDR1 is SGHTA and CDR2 is FQGNSA in the germline V gene. CDR3 loop: CASSPDTVSNQPQHF. In DNA form, the CDR3 reads TGTGCCAGCAGCCCCGACACTGTAAGCAATCAGCCCCAGCATTTT.